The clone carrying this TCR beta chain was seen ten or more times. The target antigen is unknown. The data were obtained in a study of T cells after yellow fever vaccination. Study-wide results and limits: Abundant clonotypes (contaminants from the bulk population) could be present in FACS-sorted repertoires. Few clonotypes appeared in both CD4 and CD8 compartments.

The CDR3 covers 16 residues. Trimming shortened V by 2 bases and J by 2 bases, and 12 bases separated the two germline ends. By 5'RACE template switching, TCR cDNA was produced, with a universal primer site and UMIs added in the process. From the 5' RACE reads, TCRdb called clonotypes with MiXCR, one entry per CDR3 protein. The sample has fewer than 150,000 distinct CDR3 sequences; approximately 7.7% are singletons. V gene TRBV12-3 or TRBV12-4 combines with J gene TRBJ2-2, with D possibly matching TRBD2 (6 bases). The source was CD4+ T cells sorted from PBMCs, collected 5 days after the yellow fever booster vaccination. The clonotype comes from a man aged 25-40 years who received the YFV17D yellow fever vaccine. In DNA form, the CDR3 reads TGTGCCAGCAGTTTATCTGGGACTCTTAACACCGGGGAGCTGTTTTTT. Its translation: CASSLSGTLNTGELFF.